The clone carrying this T cell receptor (beta chain) appeared once. Its antigen remains unidentified. The data belong to a study of cytomegalovirus exposure and HLA in healthy donors. Study outcomes and limitations: The classifier reportedly diagnosed cytomegalovirus status with high specificity and sensitivity. A highly shared variant cluster was judged a likely technical artifact. Cytomegalovirus association was listed for around 180 TCR beta chains.

PCR primers comprised 60 Vbeta and 13 Jbeta primers. In the authors' methods: Per a later analysis, the number of unique TCR beta chains was about 80 million, of which roughly 10 million were shared. Generated by immunoSEQ multiplex PCR, the TCRdb table keeps only in-frame clones and is missing some. That table is the source of V, J and clone size, and D and trimming were worked out from the DNA. The repertoire includes approximately 160,000 clones, 68% of them detected once, and about 3% sits in the top ten. The sample was PBMCs. This clonotype was obtained from a woman aged 40 to 50 in good health and CMV-seropositive.

CDR3 residues: CASGGRQPTDTQYF. Written as DNA, the CDR3 is TGTGCCAGCGGGGGCCGCCAGCCCACAGATACGCAGTATTTT. The V gene is TRBV28, the J gene TRBJ2-3, with D possibly TRBD1 on 6 matching bases. Germline assignment: CDR1 MDHEN and CDR2 SYDVKM. The CDR3 is made up of 14 amino acids. Trimming stripped 8 bases from V and 2 bases from J, with 14 bases between. The variable domain in full, with the rest retrieved from reference TRBV28 and TRBJ2-3, is DVKVTQSSRYLVKRTGEKVFLECVQDMDHENMFWYRQDPGLGLRLIYFSYDVKMKEKGDIPEGYSVSREKKERFSLILESASTNQTSMYLCASGGRQPTDTQYFGPGTRLTVL.